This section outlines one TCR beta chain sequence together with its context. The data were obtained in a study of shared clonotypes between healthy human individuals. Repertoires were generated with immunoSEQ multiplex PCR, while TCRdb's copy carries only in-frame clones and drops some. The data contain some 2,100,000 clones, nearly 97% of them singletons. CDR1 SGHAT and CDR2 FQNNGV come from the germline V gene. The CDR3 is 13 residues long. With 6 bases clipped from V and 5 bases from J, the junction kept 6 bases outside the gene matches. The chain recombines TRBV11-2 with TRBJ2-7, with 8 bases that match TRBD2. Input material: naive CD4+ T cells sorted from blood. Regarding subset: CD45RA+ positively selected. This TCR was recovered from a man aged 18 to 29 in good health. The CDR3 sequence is CASSPAGGNEQYF. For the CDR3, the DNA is TGTGCCAGCAGTCCGGCGGGGGGCAACGAGCAGTACTTC.